This T cell receptor (beta chain) was found in a study of T cell changes during pregnancy in multiple sclerosis. The V and J ends lost 1 base and 5 bases respectively, with 11 bases between them. The V gene's germline CDR1 is SGHVS and CDR2 FQNEAQ. The CDR3 loop spans 14 amino acids. Using immunoSEQ multiplex PCR, the repertoire was profiled, and TCRdb retains in-frame clones only, with some absent. The sample records some 40,000 clones, 80% to 95% being singletons. The sample was CD4+ T cells from peripheral blood mononuclear cells, taken in the third trimester of pregnancy. This TCR was sampled from a female donor in good health, enrolled as a control in a pregnancy study. The rearrangement uses TRBV7-8 and TRBJ1-2; D ambiguous. CDR3 residues: CASSLEVRSYGYTF. CDR3 nucleotides: TGTGCCAGCAGCTTAGAAGTTCGGTCGTATGGCTACACCTTC.